Described below is a single T cell receptor (beta chain) sequence and its context. What it recognizes is unknown. Each donor gave one heparinised blood draw averaging around 120 mL. CD4+ cells of the naive, central memory, regulatory and stem cell-like memory types were sorted via CD45RO/CCR7/CD25/CD127/CD95/CD27. The entry originates in a study of beta chain features in type 1 diabetes. Study context: Healthy donors, compared against patients, showed similar age, gender and cell yields. Findings and limits, study-wide: Among type 1 diabetes patients, VDJ junctions had fewer insertions and more deletions. All four CD4+ subsets from Type 1 diabetes patients carried moderately but significantly shorter TCRB CDR3s.

Expressed TCRB transcripts got sequenced, as all isolated RNA was reverse transcribed. Assay: immunoSEQ multiplex PCR; the TCRdb copy retains only in-frame clones and omits some. The data show about 650,000 clones, over 10% seen once. This CDR3 contains 12 residues. Trimming took off 10 bases at V and 1 base at J, with 8 bases between the two ends. Germline CDR1 MNHNY, CDR2 SVGAGI (reference sequence). The chain carries TRBV6-6 and TRBJ2-1; perhaps TRBD1 as D (6 bases). The sequence derives from a man aged 25 to 40 with type 1 diabetes. Sequencing was done on a sample of naive CD4+ T cells from blood. The CDR3 bases are TGTGCCACCGACAGGTCCTACAATGAGCAGTTCTTC. It is translated as CATDRSYNEQFF.